These T cell receptor beta chains were read from a single sample in a study of cytomegalovirus exposure and HLA in healthy donors. TCRdb's table, derived via immunoSEQ multiplex PCR, lists solely in-frame clones and lacks some. The sample records about 140,000 clones, approximately 61% being singletons. Source material: PBMCs. These receptors came from a human donor in good health. CDR3s include the opening cysteine and the closing phenylalanine or tryptophan. D genes are given only for firm matches.

cdr3_length d_call j_call v_call cdr3_aa cdr3_nt
14 TRBD2 TRBJ2-7 TRBV13 CASSPSASGYEQYF TGTGCCAGCAGCCCCTCGGCTAGCGGCTACGAGCAGTACTTC
14 NA TRBJ2-7 TRBV7-9 CASSLVSVVGEQYF TGTGCCAGCAGCTTAGTTTCGGTCGTCGGCGAGCAGTACTTC
13 NA TRBJ2-7 TRBV7-9 CASSLWGGDEQYF TGTGCCAGCAGCTTATGGGGCGGGGACGAGCAGTACTTC
13 NA TRBJ1-4 TRBV9 CASSVAPGEGIHF TGTGCCAGCAGCGTAGCCCCTGGTGAGGGAATCCATTTT
16 TRBD1 TRBJ2-3 TRBV9 CASSVGGQGGPDTQYF TGTGCCAGCAGCGTAGGGGGACAGGGCGGCCCAGATACGCAGTATTTT
14 TRBD2 TRBJ2-7 TRBV2 CASSEASGRYEQYF TGTGCCAGCAGTGAGGCTAGCGGGAGGTACGAGCAGTACTTC
17 TRBD2 TRBJ2-1 TRBV7-9 CASSPRGLAGGYSEQFF TGTGCCAGCAGCCCCCGGGGACTAGCGGGAGGGTACAGTGAGCAGTTCTTC
15 NA TRBJ2-4 TRBV28 CASSSPTGFKNIQYF TGTGCCAGCAGTTCTCCGACAGGCTTCAAAAACATTCAGTACTTC
15 TRBD1 TRBJ2-5 TRBV7-8 CASSLDRGLGETQYF TGTGCCAGCAGCCTAGACAGGGGGCTAGGGGAGACCCAGTACTTC
14 NA TRBJ1-1 TRBV7-2 CASSSRPGNTEAFF TGTGCCAGCAGTTCCCGACCGGGGAACACTGAAGCTTTCTTT